This T cell receptor (beta chain) was sequenced for a study of OX40 agonist ivuxolimab in advanced cancers. The wider study: Eligibility rules accepted prior anti-PD-1, anti-PD-L1 or anti-CTLA-4 therapy, and 40% to 50% had some.

The CDR3 has 15 amino acids. Germline values: CDR1 SEHNR, CDR2 FQNEAQ (reference sequence). With V trimmed by 4 bases and J by 10 bases, 15 bases remained unmatched. This clone was seen only a few times. Some clones are missing from TCRdb's copy, which holds only in-frame ones; the method was immunoSEQ multiplex PCR. The sample gives about 91,000 clones, 85% of which show up once; about 0.22% is in the top ten. Blood sampling took place at baseline, cycle 4 day 1, and cycle 7 day 1. This sequence was found in an adult with an advanced solid tumor such as melanoma, head and neck, liver or kidney cancer. Material: CD4+ or CD8+ T cells sorted from blood, obtained in a trial of the OX40 agonist ivuxolimab. The genes are TRBV7-9 and TRBJ1-1; 7 bases align to TRBD1. This CDR3 is CASSSTGQATEGAFF. The CDR3 nucleotides read TGTGCCAGCAGCTCAACAGGACAGGCCACGGAAGGAGCTTTCTTT.